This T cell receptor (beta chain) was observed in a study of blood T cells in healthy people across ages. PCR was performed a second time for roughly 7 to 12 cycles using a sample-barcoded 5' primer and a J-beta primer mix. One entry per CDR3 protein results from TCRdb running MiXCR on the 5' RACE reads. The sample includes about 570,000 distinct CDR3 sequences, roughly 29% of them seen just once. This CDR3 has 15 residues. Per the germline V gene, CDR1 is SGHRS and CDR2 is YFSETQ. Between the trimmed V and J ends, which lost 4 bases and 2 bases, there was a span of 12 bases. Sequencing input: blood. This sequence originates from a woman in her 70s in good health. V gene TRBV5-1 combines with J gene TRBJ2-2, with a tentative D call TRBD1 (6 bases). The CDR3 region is CASSATGSNTGELFF. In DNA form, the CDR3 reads TGCGCCAGCAGCGCCACAGGGTCAAACACCGGGGAGCTGTTTTTT.